The T cell receptor beta chain under discussion was sequenced for a study of T cells in Graves' hyperthyroidism and ophthalmopathy. In making diagnoses, clinical symptoms, serum thyroxine and TRAb, thyroid ultrasound and orbital computed tomography were all used. Each 10 ml fresh peripheral blood draw supplied the PBMCs. This clonotype was recorded many times. Its antigen remains unidentified. This CDR3 contains 14 residues. CDR1 is SEHNR and CDR2 is FQNEAQ in the germline V gene (reference sequence). Trimming shortened V by 3 bases and J by 2 bases, and 10 bases separated the two germline ends. Researchers amplified the TCR beta CDR3 regions from RNA transcripts. Primed by the HTBI set, a first-round RT-PCR was run on the TCR CDR3. One entry per CDR3 protein, called by TCRdb with MiXCR from the multiplex PCR reads. The sample consists of around 350,000 distinct CDR3 sequences, 13% of them appearing once.

Points from the study as a whole: Ophthalmopathy onset followed model prediction by a median around 6.9 months. Among clonotypes expanded in thyroid above 0.001, most were also found in blood.

The rearrangement uses TRBV7-9 and TRBJ1-2; D is unclear. The sequence was collected from a woman under 30 with Graves' hyperthyroidism. Sequencing input: blood. The CDR3 DNA follows: TGTGCCAGCAGCTTGAATACTTTCAACTATGGCTACACCTTC. This sequence encodes CASSLNTFNYGYTF.